Sequencing of this TCR beta chain was carried out in a study of blood T cell repertoires in COVID-19. Study background: The study drew acute and convalescent COVID-19 samples from the United States, Italy and Spain.

Here immunoSEQ multiplex PCR was the method, and the copy in TCRdb shows in-frame clones only, minus some. Among some 80,000 clones listed, more than 75% were seen once. Looked up from germline, CDR1 is SGHDN and CDR2 is FVKESK. Trimming took 4 bases from V and 4 from J, leaving 5 bases between them. The CDR3 covers 13 residues. The sequence was collected from a human donor in a cohort sampled during active COVID-19. The chain links TRBV14 to TRBJ1-6; D is unresolved. The specimen was peripheral blood. In DNA form, the CDR3 reads TGTGCCAGCAGCCCCTCGTATAATTCACCCCTCCACTTT. It yields the protein CASSPSYNSPLHF.